This T cell receptor (beta chain) is from a study of T cell responses to AZD1222 COVID-19 vaccine. Assay: immunoSEQ multiplex PCR; the TCRdb copy retains only in-frame clones and omits some. The sample lists 120,000 or so clones; roughly nine tenths were seen once. Study-level results: Among the donors, most were white British and more were female, and clonal diversity was possibly underestimated. Repertoire sampling happened only post peak T cell response. The study found Spike-specific TCR breadth and depth rose after two AZD1222 doses.

The CDR3 runs to 16 residues. CDR1 and CDR2 (germline): SGHRS, YFSETQ. V lost 4 bases, J lost 2 bases, and 8 bases stayed unmatched. Remarks on this clone: What it recognizes is unknown.

V gene TRBV5-1 combines with J gene TRBJ1-2, with TRBD1 matching 10 bases. The sample was peripheral blood, taken on day 0 of AZD1222 vaccination. The TCR originated in an adult in good health. The CDR3 nucleotides read TGCGCCAGCAGCAGGGGGACAGGGGTTTTGAACTATGGCTACACCTTC. This codes for CASSRGTGVLNYGYTF.